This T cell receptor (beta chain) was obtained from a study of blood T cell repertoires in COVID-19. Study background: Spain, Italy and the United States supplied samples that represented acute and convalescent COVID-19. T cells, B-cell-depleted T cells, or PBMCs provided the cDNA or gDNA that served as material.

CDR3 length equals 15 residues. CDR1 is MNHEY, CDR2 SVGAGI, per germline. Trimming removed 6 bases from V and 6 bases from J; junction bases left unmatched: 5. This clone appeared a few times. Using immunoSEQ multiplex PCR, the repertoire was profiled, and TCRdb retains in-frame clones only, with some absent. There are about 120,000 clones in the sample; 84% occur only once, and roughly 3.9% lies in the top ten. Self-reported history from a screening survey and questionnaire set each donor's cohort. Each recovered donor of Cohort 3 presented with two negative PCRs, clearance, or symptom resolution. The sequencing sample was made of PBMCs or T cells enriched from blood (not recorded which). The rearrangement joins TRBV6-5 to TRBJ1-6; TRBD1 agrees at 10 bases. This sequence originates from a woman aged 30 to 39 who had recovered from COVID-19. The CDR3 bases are TGTGCCAGCAGGGGACAGGGGCGTACTAATTCACCCCTCCACTTT. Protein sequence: CASRGQGRTNSPLHF.